The following is a T cell receptor (beta chain) sequence with its context. Its specificity is unknown. 5'RACE primed at constant segments yielded TCR alpha and TCR beta cDNA libraries bearing sample barcodes and UMIs. One entry per CDR3 protein results from TCRdb running MiXCR on the 5' RACE reads. The sample consists of fewer than 700,000 distinct CDR3 sequences, approximately 18% of them appearing once. The data were obtained in a study of T-cell memory formation after mild COVID-19. Regarding the study as a whole: Researchers report contracting CD4+ clones mostly in CM and EM, with CD8+ clones in EMRA. Clones shrinking from day 15 to 85 showed even CD4/CD8 mixes; later expanders tilted CD4+.

The V end was cut by 5 bases, the J end by 7 bases, with 11 bases between. Germline CDR1 reads SSHAT; CDR2 reads FNYEAQ (reference sequence). The CDR3 consists of 12 residues. This clonotype originated in an adult woman who had mild COVID-19 (a few samples of this study predate the infection). Cell type and time point are not known. The J gene is TRBJ2-5, the V gene TRBV7-7, with D tentatively TRBD1 (6 bases). Source material: PBMCs or a T cell subset sorted from them (not recorded which). In DNA, the CDR3 is TGTGCCAGCAGCCCGGTACAGGGGACCCAGTACTTC. Translation: CASSPVQGTQYF.